This is a list of T cell receptor beta chains from one sample in a study of blood T cell repertoires in COVID-19. Repertoires were generated with immunoSEQ multiplex PCR, while TCRdb's copy carries only in-frame clones and drops some. Of 90,000 to 130,000 clones in the sample, approximately 79% are singletons; the top ten hold approximately 16%. The specimen sequenced was peripheral blood. The receptors were sampled from a woman over 75 with active or convalescent COVID-19. Both conserved end residues are part of each CDR3. Each record gives: V gene, D gene, J gene, clone size, CDR3 DNA, CDR3 protein. A D gene is named only where the DNA matches it firmly. Size is stated for part of the rows, as once, few or many counts, or as a class when the clone is expanded.

TRBV7-2	TRBD1	TRBJ1-3	NA	TGTGCCAGCAGCTTAGTCGCAGGGGGAGTCTTCAACTCTGGAAACACCATATATTTT	CASSLVAGGVFNSGNTIYF
TRBV10-3	NA	TRBJ1-5	few	TGTGCCACCACAGGTCAATATAGCAATCAGCCCCAGCATTTT	CATTGQYSNQPQHF
TRBV6-5	TRBD2	TRBJ2-3	NA	TGTGCCAGCAAGACTAGCGGGACTTTCACAGATACGCAGTATTTT	CASKTSGTFTDTQYF
TRBV12-5	TRBD2	TRBJ2-1	NA	TGTGCTAGTGGTTTGGCCCAGACTAGCGGGAGCTACAATGAGCAGTTCTTC	CASGLAQTSGSYNEQFF
TRBV6-6	NA	TRBJ2-7	NA	TGTGCCAGCAGCCACCGCGGTGTGTACGAGCAGTACTTC	CASSHRGVYEQYF
TRBV30	TRBD1	TRBJ1-2	NA	TGTGCCTGGAGTGAGGTGGCAGGGGGTCTCTATGGCTACACCTTC	CAWSEVAGGLYGYTF
TRBV7-3	NA	TRBJ2-1	NA	TGTGCCAGCAGCTCAGCCTTAGGGACTTCCTACAATGAGCAGTTCTTC	CASSSALGTSYNEQFF
TRBV7-3	NA	TRBJ1-1	NA	TGTGCCAGCAGCCCCACCCGGTCGGACAACGCTTTCTTT	CASSPTRSDNAFF
TRBV29-1	NA	TRBJ1-5	NA	TGCAGCGTCGTTTCTGGGCCCAATCAGCCCCAGCATTTT	CSVVSGPNQPQHF
TRBV4-2	TRBD1	TRBJ2-7	NA	TGTGCCAGCAGCCAAGGGACAGGGGGTTCTGTGGAGCAGTACTTC	CASSQGTGGSVEQYF
TRBV5-4	NA	TRBJ2-7	NA	TGTGCCAGCAGCTCCCGACGGGGTGAGCAGTACTTC	CASSSRRGEQYF
TRBV5-1	TRBD2	TRBJ2-7	NA	TGCGCCAGCAGCCCGATCGGACTAGCGGGAGCCGCCTACGAGCAGTACTTC	CASSPIGLAGAAYEQYF
TRBV11-1	NA	TRBJ2-1	NA	TGTGCCAGCAGCTTAGGGGGGAGGAGGACCTACAATGAGCAGTTCTTC	CASSLGGRRTYNEQFF
TRBV6-1	NA	TRBJ1-1	NA	TGTGCCAGCAGTGAATTTGGCGGAGGCTTGAACACTGAAGCTTTCTTT	CASSEFGGGLNTEAFF
TRBV5-1	NA	TRBJ2-5	NA	TGCGCCAGCAGCCCACCCCCGGGAGCGGAGGAGACCCAGTACTTC	CASSPPPGAEETQYF
TRBV9	NA	TRBJ2-7	few	TGTGCCAGCAGCGTGGGGACAGCGGGAGTCTACGAGCAGTACTTC	CASSVGTAGVYEQYF
TRBV5-1	TRBD2	TRBJ2-1	NA	TGCGCCAGCAGCTTGGCGGGACTAGCGGGAGGGTTAATCAATGAGCAGTTCTTC	CASSLAGLAGGLINEQFF
TRBV18	TRBD1	TRBJ2-1	NA	TGTGCCAGCTCACCACTGACAGGGACGCTCAATGAGCAGTTCTTC	CASSPLTGTLNEQFF
TRBV12-3/TRBV12-4	TRBD1	TRBJ1-2	NA	TGTGCCAGTTCCCCCGGACAGGGGTTGGGCTACACCTTC	CASSPGQGLGYTF
TRBV6-2/TRBV6-3	TRBD2	TRBJ2-7	NA	TGTGCCAGCAGTTACGCGGGAGCCTACGAGCAGTACTTC	CASSYAGAYEQYF
TRBV5-5	TRBD1	TRBJ2-1	NA	TGTGCCAGCAGCTTGTCCGGGACAGCGGACGCGCAGTTCTTC	CASSLSGTADAQFF
TRBV29-1	NA	TRBJ2-7	NA	TGCAGCGTCGCTCTATCCTACGAGCAGTACTTC	CSVALSYEQYF
TRBV5-1	TRBD1	TRBJ2-4	NA	TGCGCCAGCAGCGGACAGGAGGCGGCCAAAAACATTCAGTACTTC	CASSGQEAAKNIQYF
TRBV28	TRBD1	TRBJ1-4	once	TGTGCCAGCAGTCGGGGGGGACAGTATGAAAAACTGTTTTTT	CASSRGGQYEKLFF
TRBV7-8	TRBD2	TRBJ2-5	NA	TGTGCCAGCAGCTGGGAGGGCCGGTATGAGACCCAGTACTTC	CASSWEGRYETQYF
TRBV18	NA	TRBJ2-1	NA	TGTGCCAGCTCACCAGTCGGAGCGAATGAGCAGTTCTTC	CASSPVGANEQFF
TRBV5-6	NA	TRBJ1-2	NA	TGTGCCAGCAGCTTGGGTGACAGGATCTATGGCTACACCTTC	CASSLGDRIYGYTF
TRBV25-1	TRBD2	TRBJ2-3	NA	TGTGCCAGCAGTCCTTCTAGCGGGGTACCGACAGATACGCAGTATTTT	CASSPSSGVPTDTQYF
TRBV7-9	NA	TRBJ1-2	few	TGTGCCAGCAGCTTAGCTCGGGAGCTTAACTATGGCTACACCTTC	CASSLARELNYGYTF
TRBV29-1	TRBD2	TRBJ2-3	NA	TGCAGCGTTGGAGCGACTAGCGGGAGTGGTACGCAGTATTTT	CSVGATSGSGTQYF
TRBV30	NA	TRBJ2-7	once	TGTGCCTGGATAGGAGGGAACTCCTACGAGCAGTACTTC	CAWIGGNSYEQYF
TRBV27	TRBD1	TRBJ1-2	once	TGTGCCAGCAGTTTAGTAGGACAGGCCTATGGCTACACCTTC	CASSLVGQAYGYTF
TRBV28	NA	TRBJ2-5	NA	TGTGCCAGCAGCCGGACAGTACAAGAGACCCAGTACTTC	CASSRTVQETQYF
TRBV5-4	NA	TRBJ2-7	NA	TGTGCCAGCAGCTTGAGACTAGGGGCCACCTACGAGCAGTACTTC	CASSLRLGATYEQYF
TRBV7-6	TRBD2	TRBJ2-7	NA	TGTGCCAGCAGCTTAGCGCTAGCGGGAGGCCGCTACGAGCAGTACTTC	CASSLALAGGRYEQYF
TRBV7-9	TRBD1	TRBJ2-2	NA	TGTGCCAGCAGGCAGACAGGGCCTGGCGTCCTGTTTTTT	CASRQTGPGVLFF